The present TCR beta chain was sequenced within a study of blood T cell repertoires in COVID-19. Assay used: immunoSEQ multiplex PCR; TCRdb lists only in-frame clones, some missing. This table has 40,000 to 45,000 clones, 69% appearing once. This CDR3 is built from 17 residues. Germline lookup yields CDR1 SNHLY and CDR2 FYNNEI. Germline trimming cut 5 bases from V and 7 bases from J; bases unmatched to any gene: 15. The chain links TRBV2 to TRBJ1-5; 9 positions agree with TRBD1. Sequenced sample: peripheral blood. The source is a man older than 75 with acute or convalescent COVID-19. For the CDR3, the DNA is TGTGCCAGCAGTACCAGTCCCGGGACAGGGTTAGGCCAGCCCCAGCATTTT. Its protein is CASSTSPGTGLGQPQHF.